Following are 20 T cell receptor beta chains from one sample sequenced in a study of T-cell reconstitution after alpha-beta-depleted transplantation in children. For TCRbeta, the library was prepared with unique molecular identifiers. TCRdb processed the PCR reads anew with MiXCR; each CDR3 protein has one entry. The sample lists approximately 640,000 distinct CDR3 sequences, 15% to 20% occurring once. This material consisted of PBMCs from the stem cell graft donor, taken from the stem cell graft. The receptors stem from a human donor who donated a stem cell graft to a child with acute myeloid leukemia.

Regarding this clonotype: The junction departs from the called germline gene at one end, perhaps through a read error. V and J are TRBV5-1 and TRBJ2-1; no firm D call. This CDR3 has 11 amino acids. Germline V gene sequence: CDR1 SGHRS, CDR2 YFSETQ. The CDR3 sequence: CASRFSNEQFF. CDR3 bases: TGCGCCAGCCGCTTTAGCAATGAGCAGTTCTTC.

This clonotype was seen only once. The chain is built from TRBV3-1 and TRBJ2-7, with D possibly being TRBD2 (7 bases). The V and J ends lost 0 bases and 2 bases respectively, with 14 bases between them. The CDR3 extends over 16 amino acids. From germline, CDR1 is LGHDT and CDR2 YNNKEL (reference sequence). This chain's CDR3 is CASSQDIGGGPYEQYF. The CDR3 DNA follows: TGTGCCAGCAGCCAAGATATAGGGGGGGGCCCCTACGAGCAGTACTTC.

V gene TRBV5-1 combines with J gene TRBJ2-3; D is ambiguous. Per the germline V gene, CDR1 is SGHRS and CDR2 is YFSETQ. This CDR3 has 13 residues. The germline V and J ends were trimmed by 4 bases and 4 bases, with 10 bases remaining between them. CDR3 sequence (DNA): TGCGCCAGCAGCGGCCCCCAGGCAGATACGCAGTATTTT. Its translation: CASSGPQADTQYF.

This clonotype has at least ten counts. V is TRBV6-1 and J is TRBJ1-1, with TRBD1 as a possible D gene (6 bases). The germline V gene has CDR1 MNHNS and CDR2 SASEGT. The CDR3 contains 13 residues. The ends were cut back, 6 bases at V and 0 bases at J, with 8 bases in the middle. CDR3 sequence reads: CASRKGVNTEAFF. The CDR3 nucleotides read TGTGCCAGCAGAAAGGGGGTGAACACTGAAGCTTTCTTT.

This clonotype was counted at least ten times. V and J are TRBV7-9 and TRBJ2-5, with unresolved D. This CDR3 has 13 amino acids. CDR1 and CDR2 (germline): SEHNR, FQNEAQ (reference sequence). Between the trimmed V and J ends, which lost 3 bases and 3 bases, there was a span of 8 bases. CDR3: CASSLDLEETQYF. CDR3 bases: TGTGCCAGCAGCTTGGACCTGGAAGAGACCCAGTACTTC.

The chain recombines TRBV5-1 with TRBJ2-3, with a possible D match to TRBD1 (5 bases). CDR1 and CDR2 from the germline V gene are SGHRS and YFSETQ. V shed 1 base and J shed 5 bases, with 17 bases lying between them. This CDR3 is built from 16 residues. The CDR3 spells CASSLLPGQGKDTQYF. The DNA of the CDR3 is TGCGCCAGCAGCTTGCTCCCTGGGCAGGGTAAAGATACGCAGTATTTT.

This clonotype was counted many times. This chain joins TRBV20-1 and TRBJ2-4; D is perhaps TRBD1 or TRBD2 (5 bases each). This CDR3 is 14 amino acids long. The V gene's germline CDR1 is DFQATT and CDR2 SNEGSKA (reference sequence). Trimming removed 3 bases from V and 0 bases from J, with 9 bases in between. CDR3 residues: CSASPGTAKNIQYF. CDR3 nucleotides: TGCAGTGCTAGTCCCGGGACAGCCAAAAACATTCAGTACTTC.

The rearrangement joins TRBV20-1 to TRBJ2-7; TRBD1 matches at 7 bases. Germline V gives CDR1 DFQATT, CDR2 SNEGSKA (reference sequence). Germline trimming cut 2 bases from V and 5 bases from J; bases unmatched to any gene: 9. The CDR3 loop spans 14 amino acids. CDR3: CSARRTGMVDEQYF. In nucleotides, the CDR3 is TGCAGTGCTAGACGGACAGGAATGGTAGACGAGCAGTACTTC.

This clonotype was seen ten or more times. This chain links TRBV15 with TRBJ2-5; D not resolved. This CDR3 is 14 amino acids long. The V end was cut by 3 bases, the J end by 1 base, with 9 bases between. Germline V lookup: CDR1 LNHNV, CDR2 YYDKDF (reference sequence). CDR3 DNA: TGTGCCACCAGCAGGCCGGAGATCCAAGAGACCCAGTACTTC. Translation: CATSRPEIQETQYF.

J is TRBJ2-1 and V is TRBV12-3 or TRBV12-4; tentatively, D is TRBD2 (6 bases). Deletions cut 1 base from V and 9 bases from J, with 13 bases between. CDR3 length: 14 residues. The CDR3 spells CASSLEGTLGEQFF. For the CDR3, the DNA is TGTGCCAGCAGTTTAGAGGGGACTTTGGGTGAGCAGTTCTTC.

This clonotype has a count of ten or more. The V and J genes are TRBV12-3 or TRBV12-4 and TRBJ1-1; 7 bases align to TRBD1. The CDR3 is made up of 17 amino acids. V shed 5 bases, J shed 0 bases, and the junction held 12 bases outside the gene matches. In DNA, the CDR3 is TGTGCCAGCAGTCTCAGCATCAACAGGGGAATGAACACTGAAGCTTTCTTT. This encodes CASSLSINRGMNTEAFF.

CDR3 sequence reads: CASSAPAGNTEAFF. The CDR3 DNA reads TGTGCCAGCAGCGCCCCGGCGGGGAACACTGAAGCTTTCTTT. J is TRBJ1-1 and V is TRBV7-2; D is unclear. Germline CDR1 is SGHTA and CDR2 is FQGNSA. The V and J ends lost 5 bases and 1 base respectively, with 11 bases between them. This CDR3 comprises 14 residues.

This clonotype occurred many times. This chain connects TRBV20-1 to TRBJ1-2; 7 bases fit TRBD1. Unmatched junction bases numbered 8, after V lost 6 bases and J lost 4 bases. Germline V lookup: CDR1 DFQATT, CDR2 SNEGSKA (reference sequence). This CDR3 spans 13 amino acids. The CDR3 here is CSADTRTGYGYTF. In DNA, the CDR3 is TGCAGTGCCGACACCAGGACAGGCTATGGCTACACCTTC.

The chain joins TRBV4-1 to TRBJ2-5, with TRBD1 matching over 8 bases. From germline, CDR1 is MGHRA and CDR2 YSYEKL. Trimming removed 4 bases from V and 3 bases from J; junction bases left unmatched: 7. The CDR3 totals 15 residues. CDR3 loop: CASSRDRGTKETQYF. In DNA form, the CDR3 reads TGCGCCAGCAGCCGTGACAGGGGAACGAAAGAGACCCAGTACTTC.

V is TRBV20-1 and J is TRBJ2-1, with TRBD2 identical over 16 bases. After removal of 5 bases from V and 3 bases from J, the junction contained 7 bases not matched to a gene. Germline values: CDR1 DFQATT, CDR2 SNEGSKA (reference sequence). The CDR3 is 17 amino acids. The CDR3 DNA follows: TGCAGTGCTCCGCCGGGACTAGCGGGGGGGCTCTACAATGAGCAGTTCTTC. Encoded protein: CSAPPGLAGGLYNEQFF.

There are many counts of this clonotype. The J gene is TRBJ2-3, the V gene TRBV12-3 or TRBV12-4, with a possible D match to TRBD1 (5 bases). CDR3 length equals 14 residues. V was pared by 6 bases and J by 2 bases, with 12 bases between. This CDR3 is CASSPQGTTDTQYF. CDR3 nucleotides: TGTGCCAGCAGCCCCCAGGGAACCACAGATACGCAGTATTTT.

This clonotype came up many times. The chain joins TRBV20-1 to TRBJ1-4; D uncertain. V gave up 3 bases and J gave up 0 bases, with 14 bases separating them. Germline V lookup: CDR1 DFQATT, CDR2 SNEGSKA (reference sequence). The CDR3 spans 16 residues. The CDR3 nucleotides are TGCAGTGCTAGTGTTCCGGGATCTGCAACTAATGAAAAACTGTTTTTT. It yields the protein CSASVPGSATNEKLFF.

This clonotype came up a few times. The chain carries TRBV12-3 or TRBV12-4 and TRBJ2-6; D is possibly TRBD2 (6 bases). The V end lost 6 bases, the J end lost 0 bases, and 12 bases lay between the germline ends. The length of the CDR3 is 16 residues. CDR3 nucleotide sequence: TGTGCCAGCAGCCAGGGACTTAGCTCTGGGGCCAACGTCCTGACTTTC. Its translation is CASSQGLSSGANVLTF.

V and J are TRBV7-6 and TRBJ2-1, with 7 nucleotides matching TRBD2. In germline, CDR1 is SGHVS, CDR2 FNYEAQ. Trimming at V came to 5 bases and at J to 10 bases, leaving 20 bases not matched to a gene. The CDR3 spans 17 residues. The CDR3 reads CASSLAASGPPVVEQFF. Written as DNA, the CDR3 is TGTGCCAGCAGCCTCGCGGCTAGCGGTCCCCCAGTGGTAGAGCAGTTCTTC.

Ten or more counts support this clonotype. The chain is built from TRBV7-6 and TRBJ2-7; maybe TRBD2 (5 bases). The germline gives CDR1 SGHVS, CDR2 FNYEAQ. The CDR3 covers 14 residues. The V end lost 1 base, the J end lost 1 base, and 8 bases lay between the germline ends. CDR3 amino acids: CASSLGPGSYEQYF. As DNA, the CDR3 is TGTGCCAGCAGCTTAGGCCCGGGATCCTACGAGCAGTACTTC.